One and the same sample provided the 5 T cell receptor beta chains below, sequenced in a study of Ad26.COV2.S vaccination and SARS-CoV-2 variants (dated by TCRdb to about 2021). Explained via the paper, the treatment or condition label denotes: roughly 19 received Ad26.COV2.S at low or high dose, single or two shots; roughly five received placebo; per-sample allocation not given. Repertoires of vaccine and placebo recipients were sequenced from samples taken on day 63 after the first injection. To prepare the library, the immunoSEQ multiplex PCR assay was applied. This is the immuneACCESS table as TCRdb keeps it, with only in-frame sequences that have V and J called. A part of the clones is gone; compared with another copy, unresolved V genes explain less than half, and the rest is unexplained. The sample table lists hundreds of thousands of clones, around 90% of them with a count of one. Jointly, the top ten make up roughly 1.5% of the sample.

The specimen was peripheral blood, collected in a trial of Ad26.COV2.S vaccine versus placebo. The receptors come from a person between 18 and 65 years old who received the Ad26.COV2.S COVID-19 vaccine or a placebo.

The rearrangement links TRBV20-1 to TRBJ2-3; TRBD2 might be the D (6 bases). V lost 4 bases and J lost 10, with 12 bases in between. The CDR3 spans 11 residues. Germline V lookup: CDR1 DFQATT, CDR2 SNEGSKA (reference sequence). The CDR3 DNA reads TGCAGTGCTAATAATCCGGGGGCGCAGTATTTT. Its translation is CSANNPGAQYF.

Comment on this clone: This specimen includes other DNA sequences encoding the same CDR3. V is TRBV5-1 and J is TRBJ1-5; D ambiguous. The length of the CDR3 is 13 residues. In germline, CDR1 is SGHRS, CDR2 YFSETQ. Trimming removed 2 bases from V and 2 bases from J, with 5 bases in between. The chain's CDR3 is CASSFSGNQPQHF. CDR3 nucleotide sequence: TGCGCCAGCAGCTTTTCCGGCAATCAGCCCCAGCATTTT.

The rearrangement links TRBV20-1 to TRBJ1-5; a weak D match, TRBD1 (5 bases). CDR3 size: 14 residues. V lost 3 bases to trimming and J lost 4 bases, with 13 bases between them. Germline CDR1 DFQATT, CDR2 SNEGSKA (reference sequence). CDR3 in DNA: TGCAGTGCTAGTTCGAGACAGCGAAATCAGCCCCAGCATTTT. This codes for CSASSRQRNQPQHF.

The chain couples TRBV10-3 to TRBJ1-1; 10 nucleotides align to TRBD1. The CDR3 runs 14 residues. Germline-derived CDR1 and CDR2 are ENHRY and SYGVKD. V dropped 4 bases and J dropped 3; count of bases not matched to a gene: 2. This CDR3 is CAISGGQGDTEAFF. The CDR3 DNA is TGTGCCATCAGTGGTGGACAGGGGGACACTGAAGCTTTCTTT.

The CDR3 sequence: CSASGQGRGTGELFF. The CDR3, as DNA: TGCAGTGCTAGTGGTCAGGGAAGAGGCACCGGGGAGCTGTTTTTT. The V gene is TRBV20-1, the J gene TRBJ2-2; the D gene is possibly TRBD1 (5 bases). V dropped 3 bases and J dropped 4 bases, with 15 bases sitting between them. This CDR3 spans 15 amino acids. Germline values: CDR1 DFQATT, CDR2 SNEGSKA (reference sequence).